A single sample is the source of the 22 T cell receptor beta chains below, sequenced in a study of early T cells in non-severe SARS-CoV-2 infection. TCRdb passed the 5' RACE reads through MiXCR, listing each CDR3 protein once. The data contain tens of thousands of distinct CDR3 sequences, roughly 5.7% of them seen just once; the ten biggest clones take up about 5.4%. The sequencing used whole blood, collected at baseline. Every receptor here comes from an adult who was a healthcare worker with PCR-confirmed SARS-CoV-2 infection or an uninfected control (not recorded which).

This clonotype has at least ten counts. The rearrangement uses TRBV20-1 and TRBJ1-1; TRBD1 might be the D (6 bases). Trimming left V 6 bases short and J 12 bases short, with 23 bases between. This CDR3 spans 13 amino acids. CDR1 is DFQATT and CDR2 is SNEGSKA in the germline V gene (reference sequence). The CDR3 DNA reads as TGCAGTGCCAGGATCGGAGGGGGAATCATCACTTTCTTT. Translating gives CSARIGGGIITFF.

This clonotype has at least ten counts. The chain joins TRBV6-5 to TRBJ2-3; D is undetermined. The CDR3 length is 15 residues. The V end lost 0 bases, the J end lost 9 bases, and 16 bases lay between the germline ends. Germline V gives CDR1 MNHEY, CDR2 SVGAGI. The CDR3 here is CASSYSGTAGDTQYF. The CDR3 region has the DNA TGTGCCAGCAGTTACTCAGGTACAGCCGGAGACACGCAGTATTTT.

On this clonotype itself: This may be a read error: a much more frequent sequence differs by one nucleotide. J is TRBJ2-3 and V is TRBV7-9; D is unclear. V was shortened by 5 bases and J by 0 bases, with 3 bases between the two germline ends. The germline CDR1 and CDR2 sequences are SEHNR and FQNEAQ (reference sequence). This CDR3 is built from 12 residues. DNA for the CDR3: TGTGCCAGCAGCCGTAGCACAGATACGCAGTATTTT. It yields the protein CASSRSTDTQYF.

This clonotype was found many times. The CDR3 sequence is CASGTSRYNEQFF. The CDR3 nucleotides are TGTGCCAGCGGTACTAGCAGATACAATGAGCAGTTCTTC. The chain carries TRBV2 and TRBJ2-1; D possibly corresponds to TRBD2 (6 bases). Germline V CDR1 and CDR2: SNHLY, FYNNEI. The CDR3 loop spans 13 amino acids. Between the trimmed V and J ends, which lost 8 bases and 4 bases, there was a span of 12 bases.

This clonotype appeared many times. V is TRBV6-5 and J is TRBJ2-3; no clear D gene. The germline gives CDR1 MNHEY, CDR2 SVGAGI. The CDR3 covers 15 residues. V was clipped by 5 bases and J by 8 bases, with 20 bases between them. The CDR3 here is CASSQTSKLRRTQYF. CDR3 DNA sequence: TGTGCCAGCAGTCAAACCTCAAAATTAAGACGTACGCAGTATTTT.

This clonotype was detected once. The chain carries TRBV6-1 and TRBJ1-1; the D is unclear. Trimming left V 4 bases short and J 11 bases short, with 14 bases between. Germline CDR1 MNHNS, CDR2 SASEGT. CDR3 length: 12 amino acids. This CDR3 is CASSGQDPGAFF. CDR3 sequence (DNA): TGTGCCAGCAGTGGGCAAGACCCGGGCGCTTTCTTT.

Points on this clonotype: This may arise from a read error, as a much more abundant clone is one base away. CDR3 protein: CASSTAGAGANVLTF. The CDR3 bases are TGTGCCAGCAGCACGGCAGGGGCTGGGGCCAACGTCCTGACTTTC. The chain links TRBV12-3 or TRBV12-4 to TRBJ2-6; D is possibly TRBD1 (6 bases). Trimming shortened V by 6 bases and J by 2 bases, and 11 bases separated the two germline ends. This CDR3 region has 15 residues.

This clonotype was observed at least ten times. The chain has TRBV18 and TRBJ1-2, with D hard to call. V was trimmed by 6 bases and J by 4 bases, leaving 15 bases between them. The germline V gene encodes CDR1 KGHSH and CDR2 LQKENI. This CDR3 spans 14 amino acids. This chain's CDR3 is CASSTAPVSYGYTF. The CDR3, as DNA: TGTGCCAGCTCCACAGCCCCCGTGAGCTATGGCTACACCTTC.

At least ten counts were recorded for this clonotype. The germline gene is not matched at one end of the junction; a read error may be the cause. The chain's CDR3 is CSVEGQGGYNEQFF. Here the CDR3 DNA reads TGCAGCGTGGAAGGACAGGGGGGGTACAATGAGCAGTTCTTC. The chain couples TRBV29-1 to TRBJ2-1; 10 nucleotides align to TRBD1. CDR1 is SQVTM and CDR2 is ANQGSEA in the germline V gene. CDR3 length equals 14 residues.

The table lists this clonotype with a few counts. The genes are TRBV5-1 and TRBJ1-1, with D tentatively TRBD1 (5 bases). Germline V CDR1 and CDR2: SGHRS, YFSETQ. Trimming removed 4 bases at V and 2 bases at J, with 15 bases between. The CDR3 loop spans 15 amino acids. The CDR3 sequence is CASSQGISANTEAFF. DNA for the CDR3: TGCGCCAGCAGCCAGGGTATTTCGGCTAACACTGAAGCTTTCTTT.

This clonotype was recorded at least ten times. The J gene is TRBJ1-5, the V gene TRBV12-3 or TRBV12-4, with D possibly matching TRBD1 (5 bases). CDR3 length: 15 residues. V was shortened by 4 bases and J by 0 bases, with 10 bases between the two germline ends. The chain's CDR3 is CASSWDGRSNQPQHF. The CDR3 nucleotides are TGTGCCAGCAGTTGGGACGGACGTAGCAATCAGCCCCAGCATTTT.

This clonotype was counted many times. The chain has TRBV20-1 and TRBJ2-7; the D gene is possibly TRBD1 (6 bases). Germline CDR1 DFQATT, CDR2 SNEGSKA (reference sequence). V dropped 4 bases and J dropped 3 bases, with 10 bases sitting between them. The CDR3 is 12 residues long. The CDR3 DNA follows: TGCAGTGCTAAGGGGGTGGTCTACGAGCAGTACTTC. Translating it yields CSAKGVVYEQYF.

In this sample, this clonotype turned up a few times. The chain is built from TRBV20-1 and TRBJ2-7; either TRBD1 or TRBD2 may fit D (5 bases each). Germline CDR1 and CDR2: DFQATT and SNEGSKA (reference sequence). Trimming removed 8 bases at V and 2 bases at J, with 13 bases between. The CDR3 runs 12 residues. CDR3 sequence: CSPAGTTYEQYF. DNA of the CDR3: TGCAGTCCCGCAGGGACCACCTACGAGCAGTACTTC.

Many counts were recorded for this clonotype. The V and J genes are TRBV14 and TRBJ2-2, with unresolved D. CDR3 length: 14 amino acids. Trimming removed 1 base from V and 9 bases from J, with 12 bases in between. Germline loops: CDR1 SGHDN, CDR2 FVKESK. The CDR3 loop reads CASSQVEGRRELFF. For the CDR3, the DNA is TGTGCCAGCAGCCAAGTGGAAGGTCGGCGGGAGCTGTTTTTT. The complete variable domain, with remaining parts taken from reference TRBV14 and TRBJ2-2, reads EAGVTQFPSHSVIEKGQTVTLRCDPISGHDNLYWYRRVMGKEIKFLLHFVKESKQDESGMPNNRFLAERTGGTYSTLKVQPAELEDSGVYFCASSQVEGRRELFFGEGSRLTVL.

This clonotype was seen a handful of times. The V gene is TRBV6-2 or TRBV6-3, the J gene TRBJ1-1, with D perhaps TRBD1 (5 bases). CDR3 length: 14 amino acids. Germline CDR1 and CDR2: MNHEY and SVGEGT. V was shortened by 3 bases and J by 5 bases, with 13 bases between the two germline ends. CDR3 residues: CASSYQGGGTEAFF. For the CDR3, the DNA is TGTGCCAGCAGTTATCAGGGAGGTGGAACTGAAGCTTTCTTT.

This clonotype has at least ten counts. The rearrangement uses TRBV11-2 and TRBJ2-2; D gene uncertain. The germline V gene encodes CDR1 SGHAT and CDR2 FQNNGV. V was shortened by 3 bases and J by 8 bases, with 19 bases between the two germline ends. CDR3 length: 16 residues. DNA of the CDR3: TGTGCCAGCAGCTTTCACTGGGGTCCGAGGACGGGGGAGCTGTTTTTT. Translating it yields CASSFHWGPRTGELFF.

The sample holds a few counts of this clonotype. The chain couples TRBV6-1 to TRBJ2-7; the D is unclear. CDR3 length: 17 amino acids. Trimming cost V 3 bases and J 2 bases, with 20 bases left between them. Germline loops: CDR1 MNHNS, CDR2 SASEGT. For the CDR3, the DNA is TGTGCCAGCAGTGAGTTAACCCAGCAGGCCCACCCCTACGAGCAGTACTTC. It yields the protein CASSELTQQAHPYEQYF.

This clonotype was detected many times. The chain employs TRBV27 and TRBJ2-6; D remains ambiguous. The CDR3 runs to 13 residues. V was cut by 5 bases and J by 0 bases, with 2 bases left in between. Germline V CDR1 and CDR2: MNHEY, SMNVEV (reference sequence). The CDR3 sequence is CASSPSGANVLTF. In nucleotides, the CDR3 is TGTGCCAGCAGTCCCTCTGGGGCCAACGTCCTGACTTTC.

There are many counts of this clonotype. The chain employs TRBV30 and TRBJ2-3; tentatively, D is TRBD2 (5 bases). The CDR3 covers 15 residues. Germline V lookup: CDR1 GTSNPN, CDR2 SVGIG (reference sequence). V was pared by 4 bases and J by 1 base, with 15 bases between. The CDR3 DNA is TGTGCCTGGACCACTGGGCTAGCAGGCACAGATACGCAGTATTTT. This sequence encodes CAWTTGLAGTDTQYF.

The CDR3 DNA reads as TGTGCCAGCAGTTACCCAGGAGGCGACCAGCCCCAGCATTTT. Residues: CASSYPGGDQPQHF. V usage is TRBV6-6 and J usage is TRBJ1-5; D ambiguous. The V gene lost 2 bases and the J gene lost 7 bases, with 12 bases spanning the gap. CDR1 and CDR2 (germline): MNHNY, SVGAGI (reference sequence). The CDR3 spans 14 residues.

This clonotype was counted between two and nine times. The chain links TRBV18 to TRBJ2-7; no clear D. Trimming cost V 3 bases and J 6 bases, with 12 bases left between them. Germline V lookup: CDR1 KGHSH, CDR2 LQKENI. The CDR3 is made up of 13 amino acids. CDR3 loop: CASSPPFGIEQYF. CDR3 sequence (DNA): TGTGCCAGCTCACCCCCTTTTGGAATCGAGCAGTACTTC.

This clonotype occurred many times. This may be a read error, as it is one base from a much larger clone. The rearrangement links TRBV7-6 to TRBJ1-2; 8 bases match TRBD1. The ends lost 11 bases at V and 8 bases at J; junction bases unmatched: 7. The CDR3 runs 11 residues. Germline V gives CDR1 SGHVS, CDR2 FNYEAQ. CDR3 nucleotides: TGTGCCTGCGGACAGGGAGGCGGCTACACCTTC. This codes for CACGQGGGYTF. Full variable domain (remainder filled in from reference TRBV7-6 and TRBJ1-2): GAGVSQSPRYKVTKRGQDVALRCDPISGHVSLYWYRQALGQGPEFLTYFNYEAQQDKSGLPNDRFSAERPEGSISTLTIQRTEQRDSAMYRCACGQGGGYTFGSGTRLTVV.